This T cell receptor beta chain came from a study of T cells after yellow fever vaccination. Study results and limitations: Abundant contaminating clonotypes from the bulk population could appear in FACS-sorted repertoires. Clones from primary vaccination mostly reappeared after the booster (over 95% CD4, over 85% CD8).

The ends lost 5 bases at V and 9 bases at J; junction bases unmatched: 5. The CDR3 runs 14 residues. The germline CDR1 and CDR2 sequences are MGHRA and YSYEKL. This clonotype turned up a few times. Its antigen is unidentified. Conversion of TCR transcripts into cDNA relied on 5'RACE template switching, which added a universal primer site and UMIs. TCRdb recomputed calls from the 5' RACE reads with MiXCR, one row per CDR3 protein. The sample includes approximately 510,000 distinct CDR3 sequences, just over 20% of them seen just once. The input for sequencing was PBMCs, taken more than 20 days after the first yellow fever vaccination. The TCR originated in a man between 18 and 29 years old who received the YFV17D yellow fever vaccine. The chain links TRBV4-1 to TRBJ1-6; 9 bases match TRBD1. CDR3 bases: TGCGCCAGCAGCGCAGACAGGGGGTTTTCACCCCTCCACTTT. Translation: CASSADRGFSPLHF.